Given below is one T cell receptor beta chain in context. TCRdb's copy holds only in-frame clones and misses some; the assay was immunoSEQ multiplex PCR. The sample contains tens of thousands of clones, 88% of which appear only once. The sample is drawn from a study of OX40 agonist ivuxolimab in advanced cancers. For the study at large: Having had anti-PD-1, anti-PD-L1 or anti-CTLA-4 therapy before was allowed, and approximately 40% had some.

Blood samples were obtained at baseline, cycle 4 day 1, and cycle 7 day 1. V lost 6 bases and J lost 6, with 16 bases in between. The V gene's germline CDR1 is MNHNS and CDR2 SASEGT. The CDR3 has 14 amino acids. This chain links TRBV6-1 with TRBJ2-3; perhaps D is TRBD1 or TRBD2 (5 bases each). The source material was CD4+ or CD8+ T cells sorted from blood, sampled in a trial of the OX40 agonist ivuxolimab. This clonotype was sampled from an adult with an advanced solid tumor such as melanoma, head and neck, liver or kidney cancer. As DNA, the CDR3 is TGTGCCAGCAGGGATGGGGGAGCCGGGGATACGCAGTATTTT. Translated: CASRDGGAGDTQYF.